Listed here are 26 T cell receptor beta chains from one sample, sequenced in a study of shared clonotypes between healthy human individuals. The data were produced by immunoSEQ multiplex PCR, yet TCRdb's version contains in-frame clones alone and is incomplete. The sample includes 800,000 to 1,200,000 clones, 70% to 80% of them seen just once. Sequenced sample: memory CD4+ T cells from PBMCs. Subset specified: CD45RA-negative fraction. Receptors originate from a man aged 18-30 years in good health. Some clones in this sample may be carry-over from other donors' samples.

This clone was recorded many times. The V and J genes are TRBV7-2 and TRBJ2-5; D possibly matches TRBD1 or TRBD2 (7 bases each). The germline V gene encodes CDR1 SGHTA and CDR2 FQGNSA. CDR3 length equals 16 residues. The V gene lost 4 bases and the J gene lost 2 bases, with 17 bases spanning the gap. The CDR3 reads CASSYDRGGQQETQYF. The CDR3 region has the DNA TGTGCCAGCAGCTATGATAGGGGGGGACAGCAAGAGACCCAGTACTTC.

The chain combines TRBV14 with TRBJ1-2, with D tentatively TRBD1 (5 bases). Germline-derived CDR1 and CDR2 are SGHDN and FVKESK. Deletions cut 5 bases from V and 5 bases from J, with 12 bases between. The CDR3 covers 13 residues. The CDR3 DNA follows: TGTGCCAGCAGCGGGACCTCGGGTTATGGCTACACCTTC. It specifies CASSGTSGYGYTF.

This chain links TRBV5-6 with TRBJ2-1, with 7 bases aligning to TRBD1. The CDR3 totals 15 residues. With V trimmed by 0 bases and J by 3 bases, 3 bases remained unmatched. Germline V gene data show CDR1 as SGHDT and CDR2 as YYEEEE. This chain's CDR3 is CASSLAAGGYNEQFF. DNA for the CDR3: TGTGCCAGCAGCTTGGCGGCAGGGGGCTACAATGAGCAGTTCTTC.

CDR3 loop: CASRGTSRFYEQYF. The CDR3 DNA reads as TGTGCCAGCAGGGGGACTAGCAGATTTTACGAGCAGTACTTC. This rearrangement joins TRBV6-5 to TRBJ2-7; 9 bases agree with TRBD2. CDR1 MNHEY and CDR2 SVGAGI come from the germline V gene. After removal of 6 bases from V and 4 bases from J, the junction contained 7 bases not matched to a gene. This CDR3 spans 14 amino acids.

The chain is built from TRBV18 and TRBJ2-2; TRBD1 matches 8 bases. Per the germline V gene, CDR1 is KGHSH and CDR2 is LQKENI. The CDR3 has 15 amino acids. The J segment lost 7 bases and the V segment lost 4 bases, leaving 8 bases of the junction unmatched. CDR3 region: CASSRPTGANGELFF. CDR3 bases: TGTGCCAGCTCACGACCGACAGGGGCGAACGGGGAGCTGTTTTTT.

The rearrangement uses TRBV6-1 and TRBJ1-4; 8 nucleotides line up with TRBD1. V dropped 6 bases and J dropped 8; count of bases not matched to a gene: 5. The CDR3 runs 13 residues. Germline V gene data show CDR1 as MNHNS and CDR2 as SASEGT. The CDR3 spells CASSRGQVEKLFF. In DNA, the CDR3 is TGTGCCAGCAGCCGGGGACAGGTAGAAAAACTGTTTTTT.

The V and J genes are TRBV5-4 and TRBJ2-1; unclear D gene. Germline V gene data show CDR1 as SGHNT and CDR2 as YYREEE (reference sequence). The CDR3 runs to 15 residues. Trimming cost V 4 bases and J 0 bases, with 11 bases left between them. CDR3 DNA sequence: TGTGCCAGCAGCCCGGACGGAAGCTCCTACAATGAGCAGTTCTTC. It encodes CASSPDGSSYNEQFF. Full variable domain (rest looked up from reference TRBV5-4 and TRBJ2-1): ETGVTQSPTHLIKTRGQQVTLRCSSQSGHNTVSWYQQALGQGPQFIFQYYREEENGRGNFPPRFSGLQFPNYSSELNVNALELDDSALYLCASSPDGSSYNEQFFGPGTRLTVL.

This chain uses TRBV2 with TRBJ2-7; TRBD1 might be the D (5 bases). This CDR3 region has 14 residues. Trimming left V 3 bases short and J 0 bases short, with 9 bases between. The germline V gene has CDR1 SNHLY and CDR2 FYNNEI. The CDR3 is CASSEWTNSYEQYF. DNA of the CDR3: TGTGCCAGCAGTGAGTGGACAAACTCCTACGAGCAGTACTTC.

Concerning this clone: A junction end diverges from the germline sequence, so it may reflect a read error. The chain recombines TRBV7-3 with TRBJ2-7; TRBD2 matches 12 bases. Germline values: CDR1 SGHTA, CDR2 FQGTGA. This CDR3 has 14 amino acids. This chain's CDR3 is CASSLSGTSGPSHF. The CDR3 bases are TGTGCCAGCAGCTTATCTGGGACTAGCGGGCCGAGTCACTTC.

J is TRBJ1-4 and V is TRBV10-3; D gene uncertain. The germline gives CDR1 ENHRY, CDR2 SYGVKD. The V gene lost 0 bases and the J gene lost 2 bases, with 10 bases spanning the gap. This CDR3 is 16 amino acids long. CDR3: CAISESNLGTNEKLFF. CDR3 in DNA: TGTGCCATCAGTGAGTCGAACCTGGGGACTAATGAAAAACTGTTTTTT.

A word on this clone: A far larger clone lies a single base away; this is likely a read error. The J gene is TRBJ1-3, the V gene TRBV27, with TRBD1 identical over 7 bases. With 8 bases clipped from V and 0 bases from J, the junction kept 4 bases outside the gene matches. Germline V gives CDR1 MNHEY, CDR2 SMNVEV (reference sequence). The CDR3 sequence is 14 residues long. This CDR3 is CASGRDSSGNTIYF. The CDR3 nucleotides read TGTGCCAGCGGCCGGGACAGCTCTGGAAACACCATATATTTT.

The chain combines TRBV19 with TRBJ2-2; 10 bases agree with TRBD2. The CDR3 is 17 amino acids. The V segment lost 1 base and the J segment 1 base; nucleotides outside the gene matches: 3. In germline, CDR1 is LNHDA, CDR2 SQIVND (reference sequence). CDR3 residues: CASSIGASGRNTGELFF. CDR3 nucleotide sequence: TGTGCCAGTAGTATAGGGGCTAGCGGGAGGAACACCGGGGAGCTGTTTTTT.

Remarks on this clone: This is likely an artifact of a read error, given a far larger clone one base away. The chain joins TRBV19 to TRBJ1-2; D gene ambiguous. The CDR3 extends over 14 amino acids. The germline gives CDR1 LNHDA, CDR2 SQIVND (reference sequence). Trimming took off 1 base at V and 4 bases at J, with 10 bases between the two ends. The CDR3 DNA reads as TGTGCCAGTAGTATAGCGAACACCCTCTATGGCTACACCTTC. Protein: CASSIANTLYGYTF.

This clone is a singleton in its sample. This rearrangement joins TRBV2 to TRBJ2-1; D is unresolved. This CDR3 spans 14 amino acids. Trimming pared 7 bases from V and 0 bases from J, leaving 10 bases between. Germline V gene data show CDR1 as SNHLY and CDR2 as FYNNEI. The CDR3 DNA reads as TGTGCCAGCACGACTTATAGCTCCTACAATGAGCAGTTCTTC. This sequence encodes CASTTYSSYNEQFF.

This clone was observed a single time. The CDR3 DNA reads as TGTGCCAGCAGCTTGCGGACAGTTCTCTTGAACACTGAAGCTTTCTTT. It is translated as CASSLRTVLLNTEAFF. This chain joins TRBV5-4 and TRBJ1-1; tentatively, D is TRBD1 (6 bases). Trimming shortened V by 1 base and J by 0 bases, and 13 bases separated the two germline ends. The CDR3 extends over 16 amino acids. In germline, CDR1 is SGHNT, CDR2 YYREEE (reference sequence). The entire variable domain, with the rest obtained from reference TRBV5-4 and TRBJ1-1, is as follows: ETGVTQSPTHLIKTRGQQVTLRCSSQSGHNTVSWYQQALGQGPQFIFQYYREEENGRGNFPPRFSGLQFPNYSSELNVNALELDDSALYLCASSLRTVLLNTEAFFGQGTRLTVV.

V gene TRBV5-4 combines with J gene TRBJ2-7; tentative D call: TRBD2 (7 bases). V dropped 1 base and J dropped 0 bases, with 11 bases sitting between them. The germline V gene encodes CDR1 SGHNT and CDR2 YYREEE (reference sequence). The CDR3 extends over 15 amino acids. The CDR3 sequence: CASSLMAGASYEQYF. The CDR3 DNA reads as TGTGCCAGCAGCTTGATGGCGGGGGCCTCCTACGAGCAGTACTTC. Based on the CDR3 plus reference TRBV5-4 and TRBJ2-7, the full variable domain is ETGVTQSPTHLIKTRGQQVTLRCSSQSGHNTVSWYQQALGQGPQFIFQYYREEENGRGNFPPRFSGLQFPNYSSELNVNALELDDSALYLCASSLMAGASYEQYFGPGTRLTVT.

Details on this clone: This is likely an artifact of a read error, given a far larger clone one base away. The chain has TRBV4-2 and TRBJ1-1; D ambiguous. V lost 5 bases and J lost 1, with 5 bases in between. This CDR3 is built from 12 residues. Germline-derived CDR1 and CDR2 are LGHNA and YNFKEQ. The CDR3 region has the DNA TGTGCCAGCAGCTTGAGGAACACTGAAGCTTTCTTT. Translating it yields CASSLRNTEAFF.

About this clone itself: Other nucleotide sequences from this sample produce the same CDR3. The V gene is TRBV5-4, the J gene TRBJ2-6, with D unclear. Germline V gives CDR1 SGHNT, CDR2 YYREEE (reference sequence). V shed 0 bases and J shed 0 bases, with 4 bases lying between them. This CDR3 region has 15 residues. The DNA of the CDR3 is TGTGCCAGCAGCTTGGGGAGCTCTGGGGCCAACGTCCTGACTTTC. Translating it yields CASSLGSSGANVLTF.

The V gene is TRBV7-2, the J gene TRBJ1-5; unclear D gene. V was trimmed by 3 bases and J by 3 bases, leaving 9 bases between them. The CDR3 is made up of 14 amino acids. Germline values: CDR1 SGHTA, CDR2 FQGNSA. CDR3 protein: CASSLGQINQPQHF. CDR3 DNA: TGTGCCAGCAGCTTGGGTCAGATCAATCAGCCCCAGCATTTT.

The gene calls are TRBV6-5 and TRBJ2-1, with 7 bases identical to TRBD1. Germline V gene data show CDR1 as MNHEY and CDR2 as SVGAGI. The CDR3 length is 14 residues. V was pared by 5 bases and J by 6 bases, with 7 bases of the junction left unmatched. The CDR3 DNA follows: TGTGCCAGCAGTCGGGACAGAGAGATCAATGAGCAGTTCTTC. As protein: CASSRDREINEQFF.

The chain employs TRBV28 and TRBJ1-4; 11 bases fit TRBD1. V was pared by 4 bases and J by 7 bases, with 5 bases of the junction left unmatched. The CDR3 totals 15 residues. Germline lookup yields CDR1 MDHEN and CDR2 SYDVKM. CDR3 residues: CASSSSDRGREKLFF. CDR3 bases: TGTGCCAGCAGTTCCTCGGACAGGGGGCGTGAAAAACTGTTTTTT.

DNA of the CDR3: TGTGCCAGCAGCTCGGGACAGGTTAATGAAAAACTGTTTTTT. Amino acids: CASSSGQVNEKLFF. The genes are TRBV28 and TRBJ1-4, with TRBD1 identical over 8 bases. V lost 6 bases to trimming and J lost 4 bases; unmatched junction nucleotides: 4. The CDR3 extends over 14 amino acids. Germline V gene sequence: CDR1 MDHEN, CDR2 SYDVKM.

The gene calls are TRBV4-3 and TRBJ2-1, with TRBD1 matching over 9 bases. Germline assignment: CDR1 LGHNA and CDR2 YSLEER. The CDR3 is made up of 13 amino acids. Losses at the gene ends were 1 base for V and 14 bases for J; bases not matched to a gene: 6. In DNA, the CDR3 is TGCGCCAGCAGCCAAGGGGCTACAGGGGGCAAGTTCTTC. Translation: CASSQGATGGKFF.

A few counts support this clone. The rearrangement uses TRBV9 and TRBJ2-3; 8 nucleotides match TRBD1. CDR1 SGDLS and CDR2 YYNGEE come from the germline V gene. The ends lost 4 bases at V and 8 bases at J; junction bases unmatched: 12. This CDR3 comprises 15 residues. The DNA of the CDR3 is TGTGCCAGCAGCAAAATTACAGGGGGGAGTGGTACGCAGTATTTT. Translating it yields CASSKITGGSGTQYF.

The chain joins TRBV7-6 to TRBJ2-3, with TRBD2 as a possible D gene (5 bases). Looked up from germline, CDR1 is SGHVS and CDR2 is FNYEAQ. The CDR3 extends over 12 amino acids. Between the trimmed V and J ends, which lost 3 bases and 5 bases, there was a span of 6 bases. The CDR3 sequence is CASSLEEDTQYF. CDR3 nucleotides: TGTGCCAGCAGCTTGGAGGAAGATACGCAGTATTTT. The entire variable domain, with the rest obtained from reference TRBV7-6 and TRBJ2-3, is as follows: GAGVSQSPRYKVTKRGQDVALRCDPISGHVSLYWYRQALGQGPEFLTYFNYEAQQDKSGLPNDRFSAERPEGSISTLTIQRTEQRDSAMYRCASSLEEDTQYFGPGTRLTVL.

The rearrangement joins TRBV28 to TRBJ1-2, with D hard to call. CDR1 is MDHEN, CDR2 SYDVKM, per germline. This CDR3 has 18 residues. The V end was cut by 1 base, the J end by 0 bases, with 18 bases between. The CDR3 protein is CASSLLQPKIGPNYGYTF. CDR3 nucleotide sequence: TGTGCCAGCAGTTTATTACAGCCTAAAATAGGCCCTAACTATGGCTACACCTTC.